The 21 T cell receptor beta chains listed next were all sequenced from one sample in a study of cytotoxic CD8 clonotypes in ibrutinib-treated CLL. Clones were read by immunoSEQ multiplex PCR, and TCRdb kept only the in-frame ones, dropping some. Altogether 200,000 to 250,000 clones are present, 70% being singletons, with the ten largest covering roughly 5.8%. This specimen was PBMCs, taken after 12 months of ibrutinib treatment. The receptors stem from a human donor with chronic lymphocytic leukemia.

The V call is TRBV18, the J call TRBJ1-4; the match to TRBD1 covers 7 bases. Germline values: CDR1 KGHSH, CDR2 LQKENI. The CDR3 has 14 residues. V lost 3 bases, J lost 5 bases, and 3 bases stayed unmatched. Here the CDR3 DNA reads TGTGCCAGCTCACCCTGGACAGGAAATGAAAAACTGTTTTTT. Residues: CASSPWTGNEKLFF.

This clone was seen many times. Here the CDR3 reads CASSEGYGYTF. CDR3 coding DNA: TGTGCCAGCAGCGAAGGGTATGGCTACACCTTC. V usage is TRBV9 and J usage is TRBJ1-2; no reliable D call. CDR3 length equals 11 residues. Trimming left V 3 bases short and J 5 bases short, with 5 bases between. CDR1 is SGDLS and CDR2 is YYNGEE in the germline V gene. Together with reference TRBV9 and TRBJ1-2, the CDR3 gives the full variable domain: DSGVTQTPKHLITATGQRVTLRCSPRSGDLSVYWYQQSLDQGLQFLIQYYNGEERAKGNILERFSAQQFPDLHSELNLSSLELGDSALYFCASSEGYGYTFGSGTRLTVV.

V is TRBV18 and J is TRBJ1-2; the match to TRBD1 covers 7 bases. The V segment lost 2 bases and the J segment 8 bases; nucleotides outside the gene matches: 5. CDR3 length equals 13 residues. The germline gives CDR1 KGHSH, CDR2 LQKENI. The CDR3 DNA reads TGTGCCAGCTCACCAGAGGGGGCCGGAGGCTACACCTTC. Its translation: CASSPEGAGGYTF.

The table lists this clone with a few counts. The V gene is TRBV19, the J gene TRBJ2-2; 9 bases map to TRBD1. From germline, CDR1 is LNHDA and CDR2 SQIVND (reference sequence). The CDR3 runs to 17 residues. Trimming took 9 bases from V and 4 from J; bases not matched to a gene: 15. The CDR3 spells CARLRTGASSCTGELFF. The DNA for the CDR3 is TGTGCCAGGCTAAGGACAGGGGCAAGTTCTTGCACCGGGGAGCTGTTTTTT.

The rearrangement joins TRBV18 to TRBJ1-5; D perhaps matches TRBD1 (6 bases). Germline assignment: CDR1 KGHSH and CDR2 LQKENI. This CDR3 is built from 15 residues. V was trimmed by 3 bases and J by 7 bases, leaving 16 bases between them. The CDR3, as DNA: TGTGCCAGCTCACCCGGAACAGGGCGCCGGCAGCCCCAGCATTTT. Amino acids: CASSPGTGRRQPQHF.

The chain has TRBV30 and TRBJ1-2; maybe TRBD1 (5 bases). The germline V gene encodes CDR1 GTSNPN and CDR2 SVGIG (reference sequence). Trimming removed 4 bases from V and 8 bases from J, with 20 bases in between. This CDR3 is built from 14 residues. The CDR3 nucleotides read TGTGCCTGGAAGAGGACTCAAGCTAAGGGGGGCTACACCTTC. Its translation: CAWKRTQAKGGYTF. The whole variable domain, filled in from reference TRBV30 and TRBJ1-2, reads SQTIHQWPATLVQPVGSPLSLECTVEGTSNPNLYWYRQAAGRGLQLLFYSVGIGQISSEVPQNLSASRPQDRQFILSSKKLLLSDSGFYLCAWKRTQAKGGYTFGSGTRLTVV.

V gene TRBV19 combines with J gene TRBJ1-1, with no clear D. Germline assignment: CDR1 LNHDA and CDR2 SQIVND (reference sequence). Trimming stripped 5 bases from V and 0 bases from J, with 7 bases between. This CDR3 has 13 amino acids. This chain's CDR3 is CASSPRLNTEAFF. In nucleotides, the CDR3 is TGTGCCAGTAGTCCGAGATTGAACACTGAAGCTTTCTTT.

The V gene is TRBV6-7, the J gene TRBJ2-1; D ambiguous. TRBV6-7 is an open reading frame, and its role is uncertain. This CDR3 is 16 amino acids long. Trimming took 2 bases from V and 1 from J, leaving 12 bases between them. CDR3 in DNA: TGTGCCAGCAGTTACGAATTTCGACCTTCCTACAATGAGCAGTTCTTC. As protein: CASSYEFRPSYNEQFF.

CDR3 nucleotides: TGTGCCATCAGTGCCGGGGAGCGGGGGGATTATGAGCAGTTCTTC. Amino acid sequence: CAISAGERGDYEQFF. The chain links TRBV10-3 to TRBJ2-1; 9 bases are a match to TRBD2. The V segment lost 4 bases and the J segment 8 bases; nucleotides outside the gene matches: 9. The CDR3 covers 15 residues. The germline V gene has CDR1 ENHRY and CDR2 SYGVKD.

A single count supports this clone. An end of the junction differs from the germline gene, which may be a read error. The chain is built from TRBV7-7 and TRBJ2-2, with unresolved D. This CDR3 is 13 amino acids long. Germline V lookup: CDR1 SSHAT, CDR2 FNYEAQ (reference sequence). CDR3 DNA: TGTGCTAGCAGCTTATGGGACACCGGGGAGCTGTTTTTT. This sequence encodes CASSLWDTGELFF.

This chain's CDR3 is CASSPSGAGAGNQETQYF. The CDR3 coding sequence is TGTGCCAGCAGCCCCTCGGGGGCGGGAGCGGGGAACCAAGAGACCCAGTACTTC. The rearrangement joins TRBV5-6 to TRBJ2-5, with a tentative D call TRBD2 (7 bases). V lost 4 bases, J lost 0 bases, and 22 bases lay in between. CDR3 length: 18 amino acids. CDR1 SGHDT and CDR2 YYEEEE come from the germline V gene.

The chain joins TRBV4-3 to TRBJ2-3; TRBD2 is a possible D gene (6 bases). The germline V gene has CDR1 LGHNA and CDR2 YSLEER. Trimming pared 0 bases from V and 2 bases from J, leaving 9 bases between. The CDR3 has 15 amino acids. CDR3 nucleotides: TGCGCCAGCAGCCAAGATACGGGAGTCACAGATACGCAGTATTTT. Translated, it gives CASSQDTGVTDTQYF.

CDR3 DNA sequence: TGTGCCAGCAGCGTAGTGGGAGGAATAGGCTACACCTTC. Amino acid sequence: CASSVVGGIGYTF. This chain connects TRBV9 to TRBJ1-2; no definite D call. Trimming removed 0 bases from V and 8 bases from J, with 11 bases in between. The CDR3 has 13 amino acids. Germline CDR1 SGDLS, CDR2 YYNGEE. Complete variable domain (other parts from reference TRBV9 and TRBJ1-2): DSGVTQTPKHLITATGQRVTLRCSPRSGDLSVYWYQQSLDQGLQFLIQYYNGEERAKGNILERFSAQQFPDLHSELNLSSLELGDSALYFCASSVVGGIGYTFGSGTRLTVV.

V usage is TRBV6-5 and J usage is TRBJ2-7; 12 bases match TRBD2. Trimming removed 7 bases from V and 6 bases from J; junction bases left unmatched: 7. Germline lookup yields CDR1 MNHEY and CDR2 SVGAGI. The CDR3 length is 14 residues. The chain's CDR3 is CASTRLAGVGEQYF. CDR3 nucleotides: TGTGCCAGCACTAGACTAGCGGGAGTTGGCGAGCAGTACTTC.

The chain is built from TRBV30 and TRBJ1-3; D is uncertain. CDR1 and CDR2 from the germline V gene are GTSNPN and SVGIG (reference sequence). V lost 2 bases, J lost 8 bases, and 10 bases lay in between. The CDR3 length is 12 residues. For the CDR3, the DNA is TGTGCCTGGAGTCCCGGACTTGACACCATATATTTT. It yields the protein CAWSPGLDTIYF.

The CDR3 region has the DNA TGTGCCAGCAGGTCCACCGGGACAGGGTCCTACGAGCAGTACTTC. Translated, it gives CASRSTGTGSYEQYF. The chain has TRBV6-5 and TRBJ2-7; 9 bases align to TRBD1. The CDR3 contains 15 residues. After removal of 6 bases from V and 1 base from J, the junction contained 7 bases not matched to a gene. Germline V gene sequence: CDR1 MNHEY, CDR2 SVGAGI.

The V call is TRBV5-6, the J call TRBJ2-1; D ambiguous. Trimming left V 0 bases short and J 0 bases short, with 7 bases between. Germline V lookup: CDR1 SGHDT, CDR2 YYEEEE. The CDR3 has 15 amino acids. The CDR3 reads CASSLDRLSYNEQFF. The CDR3 DNA sequence: TGTGCCAGCAGCTTGGACAGACTCTCCTACAATGAGCAGTTCTTC.

This chain connects TRBV9 to TRBJ2-1, with 12 bases fitting TRBD2. This CDR3 contains 15 residues. The germline CDR1 and CDR2 sequences are SGDLS and YYNGEE. V was clipped by 4 bases and J by 2 bases; unmatched bases: 1. CDR3 amino acids: CASSRTSGTYNEQFF. In nucleotides, the CDR3 is TGTGCCAGCAGCAGGACTAGCGGGACCTACAATGAGCAGTTCTTC. Using reference TRBV9 and TRBJ2-1 for the parts outside the CDR3, the full variable domain is DSGVTQTPKHLITATGQRVTLRCSPRSGDLSVYWYQQSLDQGLQFLIQYYNGEERAKGNILERFSAQQFPDLHSELNLSSLELGDSALYFCASSRTSGTYNEQFFGPGTRLTVL.

The chain recombines TRBV6-5 with TRBJ1-5; TRBD1 agrees at 8 bases. Germline assignment: CDR1 MNHEY and CDR2 SVGAGI. V shed 6 bases and J 6 bases; nucleotides not matched to a gene: 4. The CDR3 length is 13 residues. CDR3 DNA sequence: TGTGCCAGCAGACAGGGGGGAGCTCAGCCCCAGCATTTT. It codes for CASRQGGAQPQHF.

The rearrangement links TRBV7-9 to TRBJ1-4; no definite D call. V lost 4 bases and J 9 bases, leaving 24 bases between the germline ends. CDR1 is SEHNR, CDR2 FQNEAQ, per germline (reference sequence). There are 17 residues in the CDR3. The CDR3 loop reads CASSSAPTPSGVQKLFF. The CDR3 region has the DNA TGTGCCAGCAGCTCCGCCCCGACTCCCTCAGGCGTACAAAAACTGTTTTTT.

The chain combines TRBV30 with TRBJ1-5; the D gene is possibly TRBD1 (5 bases). Germline values: CDR1 GTSNPN, CDR2 SVGIG (reference sequence). Trimming removed 3 bases from V and 9 bases from J, with 12 bases in between. The CDR3 sequence is 12 residues long. This CDR3 reads CAWSPSGGPQHF. The DNA of the CDR3 is TGTGCCTGGAGCCCTAGTGGGGGGCCCCAGCATTTT.